Listed below are T cell receptor beta chains from one sample, sequenced in a study of vaccination and CD4 T cells after COVID-19. Which antigens these TCRs recognize remains unknown. TCRdb called the PCR reads again in MiXCR, with one record for every CDR3 protein. The sample has about 20,000 distinct CDR3 sequences, less than 55% seen once. Sequenced here: CD4+ T cells from blood, cultured in vitro, sampled after SARS-CoV-2 vaccination. The receptors originated from a human donor who had recovered from COVID-19. CDR3s leave out the opening cysteine and the closing phenylalanine or tryptophan.

ASRELQETQY,TRBV2,10
SASGTDVANIQY,TRBV20-1,12
ATSRDVTSGSMQF,TRBV15,13
ASSPEGQGRVNTEAF,TRBV25-1,15
SASPASQSQH,TRBV20-1,10
ASSYSYRDRAGETQY,TRBV6-2/TRBV6-3,15
SAGTPNTEAF,TRBV20-1,10
ASSSGTGRYGYT,TRBV27,12
ASSEAGRQFSNQPQH,TRBV2,15
ASSSTGGSEQY,TRBV7-2,11
ASSSGTASPLH,TRBV7-3,11
ASSQANLYALH,TRBV6-1,11
ASSPDQNYGYT,TRBV18,11
ASSLNGGPYNEQF,TRBV7-3,13
ARISDPKHEQY,TRBV6-1,11
ASSYDGSYGYT,TRBV6-5,11
ASSSTGTSGRALRYEQY,TRBV27,17
ASSLAFGLAGTDTQY,TRBV5-1,15
AWSPGGRQPQH,TRBV30,11
SATRRTVEQY,TRBV20-1,10
SARRRNYGYT,TRBV20-1,10
ASSLGGGSYNEQF,TRBV27,13
ASSRPNGVNNEQF,TRBV7-9,13
ASSPDRDTEAF,TRBV5-4,11
SARTGAIGNTIY,TRBV20-1,12
ASSHLDRGRETQY,TRBV5-4,13
ASSYEGQGTDTQY,TRBV6-5,13
ASSTFTGGSYNSPLH,TRBV6-1,15
ASRELTGLESYT,TRBV6-1,12
ASSNGAAGKNTEAF,TRBV6-2/TRBV6-3,14
ASSPPMGGSKPNTEAF,TRBV18,16
ASRVTSGPRDTQY,TRBV10-2,13